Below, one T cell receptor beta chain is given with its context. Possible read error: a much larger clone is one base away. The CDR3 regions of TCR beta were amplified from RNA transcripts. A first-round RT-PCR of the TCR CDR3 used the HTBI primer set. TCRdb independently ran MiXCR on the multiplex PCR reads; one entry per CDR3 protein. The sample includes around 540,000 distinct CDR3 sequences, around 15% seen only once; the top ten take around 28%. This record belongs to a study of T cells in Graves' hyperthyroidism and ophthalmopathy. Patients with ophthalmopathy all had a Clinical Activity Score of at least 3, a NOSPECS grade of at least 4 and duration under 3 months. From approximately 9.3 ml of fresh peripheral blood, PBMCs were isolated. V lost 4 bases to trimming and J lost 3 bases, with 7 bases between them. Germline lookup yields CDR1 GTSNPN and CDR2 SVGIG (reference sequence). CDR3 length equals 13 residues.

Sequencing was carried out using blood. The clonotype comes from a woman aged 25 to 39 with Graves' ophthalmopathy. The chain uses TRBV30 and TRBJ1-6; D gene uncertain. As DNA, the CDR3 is TGTGCCTGGACCCTCTTCTATAATTCACCCCTCCACTTT. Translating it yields CAWTLFYNSPLHF.